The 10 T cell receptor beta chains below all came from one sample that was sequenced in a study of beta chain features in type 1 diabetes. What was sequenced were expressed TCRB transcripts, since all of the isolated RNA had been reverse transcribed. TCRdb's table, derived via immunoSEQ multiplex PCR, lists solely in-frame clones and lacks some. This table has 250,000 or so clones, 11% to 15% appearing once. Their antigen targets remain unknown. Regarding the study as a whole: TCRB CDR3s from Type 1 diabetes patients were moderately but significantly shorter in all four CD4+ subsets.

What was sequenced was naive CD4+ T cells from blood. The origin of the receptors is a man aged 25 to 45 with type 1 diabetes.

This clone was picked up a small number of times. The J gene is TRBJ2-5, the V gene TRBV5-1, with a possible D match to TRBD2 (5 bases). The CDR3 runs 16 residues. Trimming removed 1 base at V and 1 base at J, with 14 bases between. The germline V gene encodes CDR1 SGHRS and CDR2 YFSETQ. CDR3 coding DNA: TGCGCCAGCAGCTTGTCTCCGGGTACTAGCCAAGAGACCCAGTACTTC. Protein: CASSLSPGTSQETQYF.

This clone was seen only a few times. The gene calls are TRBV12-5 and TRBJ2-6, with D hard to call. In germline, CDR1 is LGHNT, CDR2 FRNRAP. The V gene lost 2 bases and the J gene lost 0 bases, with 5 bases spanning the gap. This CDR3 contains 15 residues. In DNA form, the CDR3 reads TGTGCTAGTGGTTTGCCTCCCTCTGGGGCCAACGTCCTGACTTTC. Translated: CASGLPPSGANVLTF.

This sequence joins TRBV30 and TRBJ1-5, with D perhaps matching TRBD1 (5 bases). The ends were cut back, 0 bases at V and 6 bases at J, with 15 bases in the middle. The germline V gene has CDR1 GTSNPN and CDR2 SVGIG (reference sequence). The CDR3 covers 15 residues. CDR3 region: CAWSVRGRGSQPQHF. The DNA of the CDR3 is TGTGCCTGGAGTGTACGGGGGAGAGGTAGTCAGCCCCAGCATTTT.

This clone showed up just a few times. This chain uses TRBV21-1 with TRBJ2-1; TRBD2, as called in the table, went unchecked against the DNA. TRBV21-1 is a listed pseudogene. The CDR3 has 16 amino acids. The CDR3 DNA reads TGTGCCAGCAGCAAAGCGACGAGCGGGATAGTCGATGAGCAGTTCTTC. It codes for CASSKATSGIVDEQFF.

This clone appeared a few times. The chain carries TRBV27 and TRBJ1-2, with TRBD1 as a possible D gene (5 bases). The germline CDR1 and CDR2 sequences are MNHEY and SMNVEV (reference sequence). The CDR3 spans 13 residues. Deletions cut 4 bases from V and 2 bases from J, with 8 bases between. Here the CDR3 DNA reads TGTGCCAGCAGTTCCTACAGGAACTATGGCTACACCTTC. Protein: CASSSYRNYGYTF.

CDR3 sequence: CASSRSYRNTEAFF. CDR3 coding DNA: TGTGCCAGCAGCCGATCATACAGGAACACTGAAGCTTTCTTT. The chain uses TRBV6-1 and TRBJ1-1; D unclear. The CDR3 loop spans 14 amino acids. V lost 6 bases and J lost 1, with 12 bases in between. Germline-derived CDR1 and CDR2 are MNHNS and SASEGT.

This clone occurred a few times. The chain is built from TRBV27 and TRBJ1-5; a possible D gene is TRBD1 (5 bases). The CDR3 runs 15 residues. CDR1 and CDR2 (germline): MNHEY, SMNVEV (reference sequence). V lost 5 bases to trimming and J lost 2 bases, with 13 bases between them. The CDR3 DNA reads TGTGCCAGCAGTACACGGGGGTCGGGCAATCAGCCCCAGCATTTT. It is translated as CASSTRGSGNQPQHF.

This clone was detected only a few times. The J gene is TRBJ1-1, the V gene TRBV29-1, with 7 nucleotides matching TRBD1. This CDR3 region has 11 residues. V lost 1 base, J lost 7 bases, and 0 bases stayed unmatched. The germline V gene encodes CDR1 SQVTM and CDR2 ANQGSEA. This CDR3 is CSVEGTGEAFF. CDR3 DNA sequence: TGCAGCGTTGAAGGGACAGGTGAAGCTTTCTTT.

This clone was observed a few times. This CDR3 reads CASSYGGPGANVLTF. The CDR3 DNA follows: TGTGCCAGCAGTTATGGGGGCCCTGGGGCCAACGTCCTGACTTTC. This chain uses TRBV6-5 with TRBJ2-6, with a possible D match to TRBD1 (6 bases). V was pared by 3 bases and J by 2 bases, with 8 bases between. Germline V CDR1 and CDR2: MNHEY, SVGAGI. The CDR3 covers 15 residues.

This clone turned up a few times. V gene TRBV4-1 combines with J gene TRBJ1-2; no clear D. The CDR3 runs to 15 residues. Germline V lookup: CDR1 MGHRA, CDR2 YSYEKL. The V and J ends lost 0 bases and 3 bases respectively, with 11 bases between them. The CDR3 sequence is CASSQDSRADYGYTF. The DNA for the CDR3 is TGCGCCAGCAGCCAAGATAGTAGAGCTGACTATGGCTACACCTTC.